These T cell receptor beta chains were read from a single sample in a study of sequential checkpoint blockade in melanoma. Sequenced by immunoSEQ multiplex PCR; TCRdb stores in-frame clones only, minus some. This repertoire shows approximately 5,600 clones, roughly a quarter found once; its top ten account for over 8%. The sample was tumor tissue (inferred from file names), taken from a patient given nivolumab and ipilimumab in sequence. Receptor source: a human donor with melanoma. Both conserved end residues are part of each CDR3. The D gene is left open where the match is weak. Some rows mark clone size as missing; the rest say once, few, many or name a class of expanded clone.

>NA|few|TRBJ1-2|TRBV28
CASTSSRTLYGYTF
TGTGCCAGCACATCCTCCCGGACCCTCTATGGCTACACCTTC
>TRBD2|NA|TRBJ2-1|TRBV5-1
CASSSGTSDYNEQFF
TGCGCCAGCAGCTCTGGGACTAGCGACTACAATGAGCAGTTCTTC
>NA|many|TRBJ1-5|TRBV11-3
CASSLAGSNQPQHF
TGTGCCAGCAGCTTGGCGGGGAGCAATCAGCCCCAGCATTTT
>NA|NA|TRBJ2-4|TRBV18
CASSPLIYQGSQPLAKNIQYF
TGTGCCAGCTCACCACTCATTTATCAGGGGTCCCAACCGTTGGCCAAAAACATTCAGTACTTC
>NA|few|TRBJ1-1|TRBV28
CASSSSSRGTEAFF
TGTGCCAGCAGTTCGTCCTCGAGGGGCACTGAAGCTTTCTTT
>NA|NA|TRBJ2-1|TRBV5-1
CASSLEDSSYNEQFF
TGCGCCAGCAGCTTGGAGGACAGCTCCTACAATGAGCAGTTCTTC
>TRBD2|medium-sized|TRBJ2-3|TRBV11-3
CASSQASSGTSTDTQYF
TGTGCCAGCAGCCAAGCTTCTAGCGGGACTAGCACAGATACGCAGTATTTT
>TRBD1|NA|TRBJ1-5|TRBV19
CASLPFAMRTGDQPQHF
TGTGCCAGCCTACCGTTCGCTATGAGGACAGGAGATCAGCCCCAGCATTTT
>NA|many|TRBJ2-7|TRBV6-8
CASRREVSGRQYF
TGTGCCAGTAGAAGGGAGGTGTCGGGGCGGCAGTACTTC
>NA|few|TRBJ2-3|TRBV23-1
CASSQWLDSSTDTQYF
TGCGCCAGCAGTCAATGGCTGGACAGTAGCACAGATACGCAGTATTTT
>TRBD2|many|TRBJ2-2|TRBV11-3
CASSLFAGGLVGTGELFF
TGTGCCAGCAGCTTATTTGCGGGAGGCCTCGTGGGCACCGGGGAGCTGTTTTTT
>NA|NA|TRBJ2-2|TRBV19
CASRLYSANTGELFF
TGTGCCAGTAGACTCTACAGCGCGAACACCGGGGAGCTGTTTTTT
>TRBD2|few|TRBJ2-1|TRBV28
CASSLLAPASGGREQFF
TGTGCCAGCAGTTTATTAGCCCCAGCGTCGGGGGGACGGGAGCAGTTCTTC
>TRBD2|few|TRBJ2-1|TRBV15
CATSRDGSGRTEQFF
TGTGCCACCAGCAGAGATGGTAGCGGGAGAACTGAGCAGTTCTTC
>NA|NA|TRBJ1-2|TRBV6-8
CASSYTRDYGYTF
TGTGCCAGCAGTTACACCAGGGACTATGGCTACACCTTC
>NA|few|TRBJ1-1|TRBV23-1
CASSQLRDTEAFF
TGCGCCAGCAGCCAACTCCGGGACACTGAAGCTTTCTTT
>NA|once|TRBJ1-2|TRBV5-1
CASSVGWGPLSGYTF
TGCGCCAGCAGCGTTGGCTGGGGGCCATTGTCTGGCTACACCTTC
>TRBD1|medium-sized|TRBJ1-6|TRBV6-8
CASNPTGAEGNSPLHF
TGTGCCAGCAACCCAACAGGGGCCGAGGGGAATTCACCCCTCCACTTT
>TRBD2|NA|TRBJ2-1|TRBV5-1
CASSLALAGGNEQFF
TGCGCCAGCAGCTTGGCTCTAGCGGGGGGTAATGAGCAGTTCTTC
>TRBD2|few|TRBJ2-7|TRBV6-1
CASSEGGLAASEQYF
TGTGCCAGCAGTGAAGGAGGACTAGCGGCCTCGGAGCAGTACTTC
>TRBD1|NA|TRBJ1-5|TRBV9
CASSAQGDQPQHF
TGTGCCAGCAGCGCGCAGGGGGATCAGCCCCAGCATTTT
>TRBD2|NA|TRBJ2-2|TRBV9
CAAGTSITGELFF
TGTGCAGCCGGGACTAGCATCACCGGGGAGCTGTTTTTT
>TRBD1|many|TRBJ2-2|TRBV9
CASGTEDTGELFF
TGTGCCAGCGGGACAGAAGACACCGGGGAGCTGTTTTTT
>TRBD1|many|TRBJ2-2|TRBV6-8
CATGQGAPGGELFF
TGTGCCACCGGACAGGGGGCCCCCGGCGGGGAGCTGTTTTTT
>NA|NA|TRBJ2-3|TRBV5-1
CASSLAGWISTDTQYF
TGCGCCAGCAGCTTGGCAGGGTGGATTAGCACAGATACGCAGTATTTT
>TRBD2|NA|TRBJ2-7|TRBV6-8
CASSYSIPVRGTSGDYEQYF
TGTGCCAGCAGTTACTCGATTCCCGTTCGGGGGACTAGCGGGGACTACGAGCAGTACTTC
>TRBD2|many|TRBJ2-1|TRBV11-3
CASSLVRAGGEQFF
TGTGCCAGCAGCTTAGTTCGAGCGGGGGGCGAGCAGTTCTTC
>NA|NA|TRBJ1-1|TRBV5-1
CASSLGGANTEAFF
TGCGCCAGCAGCTTGGGGGGAGCGAACACTGAAGCTTTCTTT
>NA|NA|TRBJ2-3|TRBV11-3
CASSLVFAGSTDTQYF
TGTGCCAGCAGCTTAGTATTCGCCGGGAGCACAGATACGCAGTATTTT
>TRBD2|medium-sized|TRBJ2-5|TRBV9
CASNRNSGGAFETQYF
TGTGCCAGCAACCGTAATAGCGGGGGGGCCTTTGAGACCCAGTACTTC
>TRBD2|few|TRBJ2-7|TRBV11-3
CASSLGLAGSSGAYEQYF
TGTGCCAGCAGCTTGGGCCTAGCGGGGTCCTCCGGCGCCTACGAGCAGTACTTC
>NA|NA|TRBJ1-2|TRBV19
CASSIGGDVYGYTF
TGTGCCAGTAGTATAGGAGGGGACGTCTATGGCTACACCTTC
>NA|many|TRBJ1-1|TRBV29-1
CSVEGSGVAFF
TGCAGCGTTGAAGGGTCAGGGGTGGCTTTCTTT
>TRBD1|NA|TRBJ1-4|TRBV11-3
CASSSGQGAAEKLFF
TGTGCCAGCAGCTCAGGACAGGGGGCCGCTGAAAAACTGTTTTTT
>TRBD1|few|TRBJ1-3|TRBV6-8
CAIEDRSAVGTIYF
TGTGCCATCGAGGACAGGTCGGCGGTGGGCACCATATATTTT
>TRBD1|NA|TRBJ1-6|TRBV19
CASSLSPGQNNSPLHF
TGTGCCAGTAGTCTTTCCCCGGGACAGAATAATTCACCCCTCCACTTT
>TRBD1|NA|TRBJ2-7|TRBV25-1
CASNELQGKAEEQYF
TGTGCCAGCAACGAATTACAGGGGAAGGCGGAGGAGCAGTACTTC
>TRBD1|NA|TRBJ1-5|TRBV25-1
CASRKGQGDQPQHF
TGTGCCAGCAGGAAGGGACAGGGGGATCAGCCCCAGCATTTT
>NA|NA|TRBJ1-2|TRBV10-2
CASSESTKGWEGYTF
TGCGCCAGCAGTGAGTCGACTAAGGGGTGGGAAGGCTACACCTTC